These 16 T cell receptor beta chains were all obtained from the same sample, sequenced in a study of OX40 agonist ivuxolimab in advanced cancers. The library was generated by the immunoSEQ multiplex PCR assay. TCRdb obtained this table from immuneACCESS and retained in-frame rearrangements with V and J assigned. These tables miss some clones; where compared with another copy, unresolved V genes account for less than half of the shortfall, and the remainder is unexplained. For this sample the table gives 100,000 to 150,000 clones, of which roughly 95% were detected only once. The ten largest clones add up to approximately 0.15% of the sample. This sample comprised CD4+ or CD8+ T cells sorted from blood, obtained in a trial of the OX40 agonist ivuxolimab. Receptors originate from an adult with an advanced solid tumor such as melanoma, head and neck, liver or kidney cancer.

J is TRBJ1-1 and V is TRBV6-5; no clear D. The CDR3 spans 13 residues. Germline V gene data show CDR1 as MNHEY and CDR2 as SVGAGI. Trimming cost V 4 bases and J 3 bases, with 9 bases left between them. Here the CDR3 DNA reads TGTGCCAGCAGTTCCACGCTCGACACTGAAGCTTTCTTT. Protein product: CASSSTLDTEAFF.

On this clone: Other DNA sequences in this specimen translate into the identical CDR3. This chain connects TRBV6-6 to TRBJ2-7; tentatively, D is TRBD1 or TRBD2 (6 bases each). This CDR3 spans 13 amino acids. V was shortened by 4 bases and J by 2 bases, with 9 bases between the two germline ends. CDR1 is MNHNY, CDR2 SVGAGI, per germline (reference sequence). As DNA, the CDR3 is TGTGCCAGCAGTTTCGGGGGCACCTACGAGCAGTACTTC. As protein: CASSFGGTYEQYF.

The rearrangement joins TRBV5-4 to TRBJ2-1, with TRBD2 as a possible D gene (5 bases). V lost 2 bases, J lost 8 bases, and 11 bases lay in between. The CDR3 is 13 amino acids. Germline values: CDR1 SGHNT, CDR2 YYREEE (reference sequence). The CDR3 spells CASSFSGSDEQFF. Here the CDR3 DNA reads TGTGCCAGCAGCTTCAGCGGTAGCGATGAGCAGTTCTTC.

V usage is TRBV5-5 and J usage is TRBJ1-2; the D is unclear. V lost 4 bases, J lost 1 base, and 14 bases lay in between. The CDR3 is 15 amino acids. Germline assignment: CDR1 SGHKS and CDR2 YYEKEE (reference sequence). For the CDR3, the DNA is TGTGCCAGCAGCCCCCAAGATCGGGTTAACTATGGCTACACCTTC. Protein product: CASSPQDRVNYGYTF.

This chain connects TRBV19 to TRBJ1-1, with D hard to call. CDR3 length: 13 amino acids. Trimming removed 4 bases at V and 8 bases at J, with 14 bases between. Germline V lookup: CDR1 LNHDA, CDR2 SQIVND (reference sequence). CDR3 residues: CASSRAGNNEAFF. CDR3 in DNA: TGTGCCAGTAGTAGGGCGGGGAATAACGAAGCTTTCTTT.

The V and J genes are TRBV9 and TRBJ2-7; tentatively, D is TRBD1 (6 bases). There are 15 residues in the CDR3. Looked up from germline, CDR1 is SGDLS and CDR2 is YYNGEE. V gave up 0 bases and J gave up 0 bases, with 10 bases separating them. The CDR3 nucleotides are TGTGCCAGCAGCGTAGGAGGACAGAGCTCCTACGAGCAGTACTTC. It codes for CASSVGGQSSYEQYF.

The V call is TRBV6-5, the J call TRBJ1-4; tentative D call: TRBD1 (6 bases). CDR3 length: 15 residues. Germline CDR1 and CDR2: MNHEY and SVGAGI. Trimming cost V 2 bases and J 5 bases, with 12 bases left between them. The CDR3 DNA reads TGTGCCAGCAGTTACACGACAGGTCTGAATGAAAAACTGTTTTTT. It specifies CASSYTTGLNEKLFF.

The CDR3 here is CASSPLPQGNSYEQYF. The CDR3 DNA is TGTGCCAGCAGTCCCCTCCCCCAGGGCAACTCCTACGAGCAGTACTTC. The chain combines TRBV27 with TRBJ2-7; D is possibly TRBD1 (5 bases). Trimming removed 5 bases at V and 0 bases at J, with 17 bases between. CDR1 is MNHEY, CDR2 SMNVEV, per germline (reference sequence). The CDR3 contains 16 residues.

CDR3 DNA sequence: TGTGCCAGCAGCTTATTCGGCACAGATACGCAGTATTTT. Its translation is CASSLFGTDTQYF. The genes are TRBV7-2 and TRBJ2-3, with D unresolved. Germline CDR1 reads SGHTA; CDR2 reads FQGNSA. V was trimmed by 2 bases and J by 1 base, leaving 4 bases between them. The CDR3 sequence is 13 residues long. The complete variable domain, with remaining parts taken from reference TRBV7-2 and TRBJ2-3, reads GAGVSQSPSNKVTEKGKDVELRCDPISGHTALYWYRQSLGQGLEFLIYFQGNSAPDKSGLPSDRFSAERTGGSVSTLTIQRTQQEDSAVYLCASSLFGTDTQYFGPGTRLTVL.

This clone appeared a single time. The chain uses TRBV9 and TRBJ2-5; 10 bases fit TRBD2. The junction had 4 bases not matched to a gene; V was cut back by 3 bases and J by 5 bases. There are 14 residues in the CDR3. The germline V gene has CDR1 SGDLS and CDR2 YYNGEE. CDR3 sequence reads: CASSAGLARETQYF. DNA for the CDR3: TGTGCCAGCAGCGCGGGACTAGCGAGGGAGACCCAGTACTTC.

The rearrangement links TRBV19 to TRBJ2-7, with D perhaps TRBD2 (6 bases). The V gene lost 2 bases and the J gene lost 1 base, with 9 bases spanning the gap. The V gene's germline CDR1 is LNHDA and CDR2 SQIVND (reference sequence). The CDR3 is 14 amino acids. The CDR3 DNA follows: TGTGCCAGTAGTATACTCGGGACTTCCTACGAGCAGTACTTC. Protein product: CASSILGTSYEQYF.

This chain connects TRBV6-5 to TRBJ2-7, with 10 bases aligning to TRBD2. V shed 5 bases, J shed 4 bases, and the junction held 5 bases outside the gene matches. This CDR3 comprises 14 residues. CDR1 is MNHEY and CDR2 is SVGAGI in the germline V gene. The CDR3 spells CASSRAGGKYEQYF. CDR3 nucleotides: TGTGCCAGCAGTAGAGCGGGAGGGAAATACGAGCAGTACTTC.

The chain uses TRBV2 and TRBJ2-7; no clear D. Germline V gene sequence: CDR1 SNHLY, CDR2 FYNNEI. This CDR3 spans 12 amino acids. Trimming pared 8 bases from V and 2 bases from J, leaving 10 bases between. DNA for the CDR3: TGTGCCAGCGCCCCCTTTCCCTACGAGCAGTACTTC. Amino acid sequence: CASAPFPYEQYF.

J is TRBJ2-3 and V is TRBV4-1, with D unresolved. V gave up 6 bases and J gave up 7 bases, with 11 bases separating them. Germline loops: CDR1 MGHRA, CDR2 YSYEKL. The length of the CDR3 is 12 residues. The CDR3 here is CASSSQANTQYF. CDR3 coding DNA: TGCGCCAGCAGTTCCCAAGCGAATACGCAGTATTTT.

The CDR3 nucleotides are TGTGCCATCGGTCAAGGCACCGGGGAGCTGTTTTTT. This gives the protein CAIGQGTGELFF. This chain joins TRBV10-3 and TRBJ2-2; D uncertain. Deletions cut 8 bases from V and 4 bases from J, with 8 bases between. Germline CDR1 reads ENHRY; CDR2 reads SYGVKD. The CDR3 sequence is 12 residues long.

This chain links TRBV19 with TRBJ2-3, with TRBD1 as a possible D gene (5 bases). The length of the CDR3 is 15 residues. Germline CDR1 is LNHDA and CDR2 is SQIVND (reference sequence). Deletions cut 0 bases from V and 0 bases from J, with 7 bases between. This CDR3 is CASSIEGRSTDTQYF. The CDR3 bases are TGTGCCAGTAGTATAGAGGGGCGGAGCACAGATACGCAGTATTTT. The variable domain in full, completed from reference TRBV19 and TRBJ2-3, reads DGGITQSPKYLFRKEGQNVTLSCEQNLNHDAMYWYRQDPGQGLRLIYYSQIVNDFQKGDIAEGYSVSREKKESFPLTVTSAQKNPTAFYLCASSIEGRSTDTQYFGPGTRLTVL.